The 4 T cell receptor beta chains presented below share a single source sample, sequenced in a study of T cells after yellow fever vaccination. A single record per CDR3 protein comes from TCRdb applying MiXCR to the 5' RACE reads. The sample lists 500,000 to 650,000 distinct CDR3 sequences, about 14% occurring once. This material consisted of PBMCs, taken on the day of the yellow fever booster vaccination. The receptors originated from a man aged 25 to 45 who received the YFV17D yellow fever vaccine.

A few counts support this clonotype. DNA of the CDR3: TGTGCCAGCAGCCGAAAGGGGGTTACTAGCGGGATAACAGATACGCAGTATTTT. It encodes CASSRKGVTSGITDTQYF. This chain joins TRBV27 and TRBJ2-3; 10 bases are shared with TRBD2. The CDR3 consists of 18 residues. Germline-derived CDR1 and CDR2 are MNHEY and SMNVEV (reference sequence). V lost 6 bases, J lost 3 bases, and 15 bases stayed unmatched.

This chain links TRBV2 with TRBJ2-1; 10 positions agree with TRBD1. J was trimmed by 8 bases and V by 10 bases; bases with no gene match: 11. The CDR3 extends over 14 amino acids. From germline, CDR1 is SNHLY and CDR2 FYNNEI. In nucleotides, the CDR3 is TGTGCCATTTCCCGGGACAGGGGTTTACATGAGCAGTTCTTC. This encodes CAISRDRGLHEQFF.

This chain uses TRBV7-7 with TRBJ2-3; 7 bases map to TRBD1. Germline V gene sequence: CDR1 SSHAT, CDR2 FNYEAQ (reference sequence). The CDR3 extends over 16 amino acids. Trimming took 5 bases from V and 3 from J; bases not matched to a gene: 11. As DNA, the CDR3 is TGTGCCAGCAGCCCAAGCAGGGACAGCTGGACAGATACGCAGTATTTT. This codes for CASSPSRDSWTDTQYF.

The gene calls are TRBV10-3 and TRBJ2-6; D call uncertain. V was trimmed by 3 bases and J by 0 bases, leaving 3 bases between them. CDR1 is ENHRY, CDR2 SYGVKD, per germline. This CDR3 spans 14 amino acids. The CDR3 nucleotides read TGTGCCATCAGTGACAGCTCTGGGGCCAACGTCCTGACTTTC. Its protein is CAISDSSGANVLTF.